This entry lists 18 T cell receptor beta chains sequenced from one sample in a study of CD8+ T cells in alopecia areata (dated by TCRdb to 2016 to 2019). Library preparation employed the immunoSEQ multiplex PCR assay. RNA was extracted from all samples and reverse transcribed into cDNA as template for TCR sequencing. TCRdb mirrors the immuneACCESS table, restricted to in-frame sequences. Some clones are absent from its copies; in checked studies, under half trace to an unresolved V gene, and the reason for the others is unknown. The sample table holds roughly 180,000 clones, of which approximately 56% were seen once. The ten most abundant clones make up approximately 3.4% of the sample. The time point label, as the study defines it: around 4 weeks on oral tofacitinib. This specimen's treatment or condition label, interpreted: oral pan-JAK inhibitor, 5-10 mg twice daily. This specimen consisted of CD4+ T cells sorted from blood, obtained at week 4, from a patient treated with tofacitinib. These receptors were taken from a human donor with alopecia areata.

This CDR3 is CASSLGAREETQYF. The CDR3 DNA sequence: TGTGCCAGCAGCTTAGGCGCCAGAGAGGAGACCCAGTACTTC. V and J are TRBV11-2 and TRBJ2-5; unclear D gene. Trimming pared 1 base from V and 5 bases from J, leaving 11 bases between. Germline V gene sequence: CDR1 SGHAT, CDR2 FQNNGV. The CDR3 runs to 14 residues.

In this sample, this clone turned up a few times. This chain joins TRBV11-3 and TRBJ2-1; D remains unclear. The germline gives CDR1 SGHNT, CDR2 YENEEA. This CDR3 has 15 residues. V was clipped by 0 bases and J by 5 bases, with 11 bases between them. The CDR3: CASSLDQGRNNEQFF. The DNA for the CDR3 is TGTGCCAGCAGCTTAGACCAAGGACGGAACAATGAGCAGTTCTTC.

J is TRBJ1-2 and V is TRBV9; D is unresolved. Germline loops: CDR1 SGDLS, CDR2 YYNGEE. V was pared by 1 base and J by 2 bases, with 18 bases between. The CDR3 has 17 amino acids. CDR3 residues: CASSVFQTRRINYGYTF. CDR3 nucleotide sequence: TGTGCCAGCAGCGTATTTCAAACTAGAAGAATAAACTATGGCTACACCTTC.

The J gene is TRBJ2-1, the V gene TRBV29-1; tentatively, D is TRBD1 or TRBD2 (5 bases each). Germline V lookup: CDR1 SQVTM, CDR2 ANQGSEA. Trimming stripped 3 bases from V and 8 bases from J, with 14 bases between. The CDR3 runs 13 residues. The chain's CDR3 is CSVEPPRDHEQFF. CDR3 DNA sequence: TGCAGCGTTGAGCCCCCCAGGGACCATGAGCAGTTCTTC.

The rearrangement uses TRBV2 and TRBJ2-1; D call uncertain. V was pared by 8 bases and J by 1 base, with 3 bases between. CDR1 and CDR2 (germline): SNHLY, FYNNEI. This CDR3 contains 11 residues. The CDR3: CASESYNEQFF. Here the CDR3 DNA reads TGTGCCAGCGAATCCTACAATGAGCAGTTCTTC.

The chain is built from TRBV30 and TRBJ1-4; TRBD1 agrees at 7 bases. The V and J ends lost 5 bases and 8 bases, in that order; junction bases with no gene match: 5. This CDR3 contains 12 residues. Germline CDR1 is GTSNPN and CDR2 is SVGIG (reference sequence). The CDR3: CAWGGTVEKLFF. The CDR3 DNA follows: TGTGCCTGGGGGGGGACAGTGGAAAAACTGTTTTTT.

The chain carries TRBV5-1 and TRBJ2-7; D is perhaps TRBD2 (6 bases). The CDR3 is 14 amino acids. The V gene's germline CDR1 is SGHRS and CDR2 YFSETQ. The V and J ends lost 0 bases and 7 bases respectively, with 14 bases between them. CDR3 region: CASSLAGGSGEQYF. In DNA, the CDR3 is TGCGCCAGCAGCTTGGCCGGAGGGTCTGGGGAGCAGTACTTC. The complete variable domain, with remaining parts taken from reference TRBV5-1 and TRBJ2-7, reads KAGVTQTPRYLIKTRGQQVTLSCSPISGHRSVSWYQQTPGQGLQFLFEYFSETQRNKGNFPGRFSGRQFSNSRSEMNVSTLELGDSALYLCASSLAGGSGEQYFGPGTRLTVT.

V is TRBV7-9 and J is TRBJ1-5; TRBD1 matches 10 bases. The length of the CDR3 is 13 residues. The trim removed 10 bases at V and 5 bases at J, leaving 5 bases unmatched. The V gene's germline CDR1 is SEHNR and CDR2 FQNEAQ (reference sequence). In DNA form, the CDR3 reads TGTGCCACCCAGACAGGGGGCGATCAGCCCCAGCATTTT. It specifies CATQTGGDQPQHF.

V is TRBV4-3 and J is TRBJ1-1; no clear D. The CDR3 loop spans 13 amino acids. V dropped 2 bases and J dropped 4 bases, with 8 bases sitting between them. Germline CDR1 LGHNA, CDR2 YSLEER. The CDR3 bases are TGCGCCAGCAGCCAATTTACGAGCACTGAAGCTTTCTTT. Translation gives CASSQFTSTEAFF.

This chain links TRBV29-1 with TRBJ1-1, with a tentative D call TRBD1 (5 bases). The ends were cut back, 2 bases at V and 1 base at J, with 11 bases in the middle. This CDR3 region has 14 residues. The germline CDR1 and CDR2 sequences are SQVTM and ANQGSEA. The CDR3 DNA sequence: TGCAGCGTTGAATCCCAGGGTGCGAACACTGAAGCTTTCTTT. Translated, it gives CSVESQGANTEAFF.

V and J are TRBV2 and TRBJ2-5; 10 positions match TRBD1. This CDR3 spans 15 amino acids. Germline CDR1 SNHLY, CDR2 FYNNEI. V was pared by 2 bases and J by 5 bases, with 5 bases of the junction left unmatched. The CDR3 loop is CASSENDRGRETQYF. In DNA form, the CDR3 reads TGTGCCAGCAGTGAAAACGACAGGGGGCGGGAGACCCAGTACTTC.

This clone has just a few counts. The sample holds other DNA sequences that translate to the same CDR3. The V gene is TRBV30, the J gene TRBJ2-3; the D is unclear. The CDR3 has 11 residues. Germline V gene lookup returns CDR1 GTSNPN and CDR2 SVGIG (reference sequence). V was clipped by 0 bases and J by 6 bases, with 4 bases between them. The CDR3, as DNA: TGTGCCTGGAGTGTACGGGATACGCAGTATTTT. It translates to CAWSVRDTQYF.

As for this clone: Relative to the germline gene, one junction end is altered; a read error may explain this. The chain links TRBV5-4 to TRBJ2-4; tentatively, D is TRBD1 (7 bases). Looked up from germline, CDR1 is SGHNT and CDR2 is YYREEE (reference sequence). The CDR3 runs to 13 residues. In DNA, the CDR3 is TGTGCCAGCAGCTCCCGACAGGGAGGTATTGTGGACTTC. It specifies CASSSRQGGIVDF.

The chain couples TRBV27 to TRBJ2-5; D is undetermined. From germline, CDR1 is MNHEY and CDR2 SMNVEV (reference sequence). Trimming removed 4 bases at V and 5 bases at J, with 11 bases between. The CDR3 sequence is 13 residues long. CDR3 bases: TGTGCCAGCAGTTCCCCGGACCGGGAGACCCAGTACTTC. Translation gives CASSSPDRETQYF.

The chain joins TRBV29-1 to TRBJ1-3, with 7 bases aligning to TRBD1. The CDR3 contains 13 residues. The germline gives CDR1 SQVTM, CDR2 ANQGSEA. The trim removed 0 bases at V and 7 bases at J, leaving 3 bases unmatched. The DNA for the CDR3 is TGCAGCGTTGAAGAGGGACAGCGGAACACCATATATTTT. This gives the protein CSVEEGQRNTIYF.

A few counts support this clone. The chain couples TRBV30 to TRBJ1-1; maybe TRBD1 (5 bases). The V end lost 2 bases, the J end lost 0 bases, and 7 bases lay between the germline ends. There are 13 residues in the CDR3. Germline V gives CDR1 GTSNPN, CDR2 SVGIG (reference sequence). The CDR3 DNA reads TGTGCCTGGAGTTTGACAGTGAACACTGAAGCTTTCTTT. Residues: CAWSLTVNTEAFF.

This rearrangement joins TRBV5-6 to TRBJ2-7, with D unclear. The V and J ends lost 0 bases and 3 bases respectively, with 7 bases between them. The germline V gene has CDR1 SGHDT and CDR2 YYEEEE. The CDR3 spans 13 residues. The CDR3 spells CASSLGVHYEQYF. CDR3 coding DNA: TGTGCCAGCAGCTTGGGGGTCCACTACGAGCAGTACTTC.

The chain has TRBV27 and TRBJ2-7, with 8 bases fitting TRBD1. V lost 4 bases, J lost 2 bases, and 10 bases stayed unmatched. The length of the CDR3 is 16 residues. Germline CDR1 MNHEY, CDR2 SMNVEV (reference sequence). This CDR3 is CASSSTGAGFTYEQYF. In DNA form, the CDR3 reads TGTGCCAGCAGTTCGACAGGGGCGGGCTTCACCTACGAGCAGTACTTC.